Presented here are 23 T cell receptor beta chains from one specimen sequenced in a study of cytomegalovirus exposure and HLA in healthy donors. PCR employed 60 Vbeta and 13 Jbeta primers. Generated by immunoSEQ multiplex PCR, the TCRdb table keeps only in-frame clones and is missing some. The sample lists 180,000 or so clones, 77% occurring once. Specimen: PBMCs. These receptors came from a man aged 18-30 years in good health and CMV-seronegative.

This clone came up once. Distinct nucleotide sequences in the sample also encode this CDR3. The chain is built from TRBV7-6 and TRBJ2-1; a weak D match, TRBD2 (5 bases). V shed 4 bases and J shed 9 bases, with 16 bases lying between them. The CDR3 consists of 14 residues. CDR1 SGHVS and CDR2 FNYEAQ come from the germline V gene. The CDR3 DNA sequence: TGTGCCAGCAGCTATCAGGAGGTTCTGAGTGAGCAGTTCTTC. Encoded protein: CASSYQEVLSEQFF.

The CDR3 nucleotides are TGTGCCAGCAGCTTTAAGGACAGGGACGGGGGCTACACCTTC. It codes for CASSFKDRDGGYTF. The chain couples TRBV13 to TRBJ1-2; 8 bases align to TRBD1. The germline V gene encodes CDR1 PRHDT and CDR2 FYEKMQ (reference sequence). The V and J ends lost 3 bases and 8 bases, in that order; junction bases with no gene match: 8. The CDR3 extends over 14 amino acids.

The chain has TRBV19 and TRBJ1-1; unclear D gene. CDR1 is LNHDA, CDR2 SQIVND, per germline (reference sequence). V dropped 5 bases and J dropped 1 base, with 11 bases sitting between them. This CDR3 has 14 amino acids. CDR3 in DNA: TGTGCCAGTAGTCCTAGCTTAGAGAACACTGAAGCTTTCTTT. Translating gives CASSPSLENTEAFF.

The chain joins TRBV11-2 to TRBJ2-5; tentative D call: TRBD1 (6 bases). V was clipped by 5 bases and J by 13 bases, with 17 bases between them. This CDR3 spans 12 amino acids. CDR1 and CDR2 from the germline V gene are SGHAT and FQNNGV. The CDR3 bases are TGTGCCAGCAGCCCCACGTCAGGGGCCAGGTACTTC. Translated, it gives CASSPTSGARYF.

V is TRBV10-3 and J is TRBJ1-1; 7 bases line up with TRBD1. Losses at the gene ends were 11 bases for V and 8 bases for J; bases not matched to a gene: 11. CDR1 is ENHRY and CDR2 is SYGVKD in the germline V gene. The CDR3 is 12 amino acids. CDR3 sequence reads: CASTGQRYEAFF. DNA for the CDR3: TGTGCCTCCACGGGACAGCGTTACGAAGCTTTCTTT.

The gene calls are TRBV12-5 and TRBJ2-5; TRBD1 agrees at 9 bases. Losses at the gene ends were 5 bases for V and 5 bases for J; bases not matched to a gene: 6. Germline CDR1 is LGHNT and CDR2 is FRNRAP. This CDR3 has 14 amino acids. The CDR3 sequence is CASGRGQGGETQYF. CDR3 sequence (DNA): TGTGCTAGTGGTAGGGGACAGGGAGGGGAGACCCAGTACTTC.

This chain uses TRBV7-8 with TRBJ1-4; TRBD1 matches at 7 bases. The CDR3 totals 15 residues. J gave up 5 bases and V 2 bases, and 5 bases lay outside the gene matches. Per germline, CDR1 SGHVS and CDR2 FQNEAQ. The CDR3 sequence is CASSLQGQWNEKLFF. The CDR3 DNA reads as TGTGCCAGCAGCTTACAGGGACAGTGGAATGAAAAACTGTTTTTT. The whole variable domain, remainder taken from reference TRBV7-8 and TRBJ1-4, is GAGVSQSPRYKVAKRGQDVALRCDPISGHVSLFWYQQALGQGPEFLTYFQNEAQLDKSGLPSDRFFAERPEGSVSTLKIQRTQQEDSAVYLCASSLQGQWNEKLFFGSGTQLSVL.

The chain combines TRBV9 with TRBJ2-7; 8 bases fit TRBD2. The junction had 4 bases not matched to a gene; V was cut back by 0 bases and J by 5 bases. The CDR3 contains 14 residues. Germline V CDR1 and CDR2: SGDLS, YYNGEE. CDR3 in DNA: TGTGCCAGCAGCGTAGCGGGAGGGGCCCACGAGCAGTACTTC. Translated, it gives CASSVAGGAHEQYF.

V usage is TRBV29-1 and J usage is TRBJ1-2, with D unclear. The V gene lost 4 bases and the J gene lost 3 bases, with 15 bases spanning the gap. The CDR3 loop spans 14 amino acids. The germline CDR1 and CDR2 sequences are SQVTM and ANQGSEA. The chain's CDR3 is CSVVGSLGYYGYTF. The DNA of the CDR3 is TGCAGCGTTGTGGGGAGCCTGGGGTACTATGGCTACACCTTC.

V and J are TRBV6-5 and TRBJ2-7, with TRBD1 matching over 7 bases. CDR3 length equals 14 residues. Germline V gives CDR1 MNHEY, CDR2 SVGAGI. Trimming removed 5 bases from V and 1 base from J; junction bases left unmatched: 5. The CDR3 sequence is CASSPTGTSYEQYF. As DNA, the CDR3 is TGTGCCAGCAGTCCGACAGGGACATCCTACGAGCAGTACTTC.

The CDR3 bases are TGTGCCAGCAGGGCAACGGGGGGTGAAGCTTTCTTT. As protein: CASRATGGEAFF. The chain recombines TRBV25-1 with TRBJ1-1; maybe TRBD1 (5 bases). The CDR3 sequence is 12 residues long. With 6 bases removed from V and 7 bases from J, the gap between germline ends came to 12 bases. The V gene's germline CDR1 is MGHDK and CDR2 SYGVNS.

The chain uses TRBV7-2 and TRBJ2-1, with TRBD2 matching over 11 bases. V was clipped by 4 bases and J by 4 bases; unmatched bases: 6. Per germline, CDR1 SGHTA and CDR2 FQGNSA. This CDR3 has 16 residues. The CDR3 DNA reads as TGTGCCAGCAGCTCTATAGCGGGAGGGCCTTACAATGAGCAGTTCTTC. Amino acid sequence: CASSSIAGGPYNEQFF.

This clone was detected only once. The rearrangement joins TRBV19 to TRBJ1-1; D gene unclear. Germline CDR1 LNHDA, CDR2 SQIVND (reference sequence). The CDR3 has 13 amino acids. Trimming cost V 7 bases and J 0 bases, with 9 bases left between them. The CDR3 DNA reads as TGTGCCAGTATGTGGCCTTTGAACACTGAAGCTTTCTTT. Translated: CASMWPLNTEAFF.

In DNA form, the CDR3 reads TGTGCCAGCAGCTTGGGCCCGGGACTCCTCTACGAGCAGTACTTC. As protein: CASSLGPGLLYEQYF. This chain links TRBV7-2 with TRBJ2-7; tentatively, D is TRBD2 (6 bases). Germline values: CDR1 SGHTA, CDR2 FQGNSA. There are 15 residues in the CDR3. Trimming removed 3 bases from V and 3 bases from J, with 15 bases in between. The variable domain in full, with the rest retrieved from reference TRBV7-2 and TRBJ2-7, is GAGVSQSPSNKVTEKGKDVELRCDPISGHTALYWYRQSLGQGLEFLIYFQGNSAPDKSGLPSDRFSAERTGGSVSTLTIQRTQQEDSAVYLCASSLGPGLLYEQYFGPGTRLTVT.

This chain connects TRBV30 to TRBJ1-2, with unresolved D. CDR1 is GTSNPN and CDR2 is SVGIG in the germline V gene (reference sequence). The CDR3 totals 18 residues. Trimming took off 4 bases at V and 7 bases at J, with 31 bases between the two ends. This CDR3 is CAWIPGYDLDLLGAGYTF. DNA for the CDR3: TGTGCCTGGATACCGGGATACGACCTAGACTTATTGGGCGCTGGCTACACCTTC.

This clone was picked up one time. The gene calls are TRBV28 and TRBJ1-2; no clear D gene. This CDR3 has 12 residues. V lost 5 bases to trimming and J lost 6 bases, with 10 bases between them. The germline V gene has CDR1 MDHEN and CDR2 SYDVKM. CDR3 sequence: CASSLRHHGYTF. The DNA for the CDR3 is TGTGCCAGCAGTCTAAGACATCATGGCTACACCTTC.

On this clone: The sample contains more than one DNA sequence encoding this CDR3. The chain recombines TRBV6-5 with TRBJ1-5; perhaps TRBD1 as D (5 bases). Germline V gives CDR1 MNHEY, CDR2 SVGAGI. The CDR3 is 13 residues long. Trimming cost V 3 bases and J 4 bases, with 7 bases left between them. The CDR3, as DNA: TGTGCCAGCAGTTATGGGGGGAATCAGCCCCAGCATTTT. Translated, it gives CASSYGGNQPQHF.

The J gene is TRBJ2-5, the V gene TRBV4-3; TRBD2 matches at 7 bases. The V gene's germline CDR1 is LGHNA and CDR2 YSLEER. V lost 4 bases, J lost 3 bases, and 11 bases stayed unmatched. This CDR3 contains 16 residues. DNA for the CDR3: TGCGCCAGCAGCCGGGGAGGGGCGCAGGGCAAAGAGACCCAGTACTTC. It yields the protein CASSRGGAQGKETQYF.

This clone was seen only a few times. The chain couples TRBV27 to TRBJ2-2; 7 nucleotides line up with TRBD1. This CDR3 spans 15 amino acids. Germline V gene data show CDR1 as MNHEY and CDR2 as SMNVEV (reference sequence). Losses at the gene ends were 4 bases for V and 4 bases for J; bases not matched to a gene: 6. The CDR3 is CASSYRGKGTGELFF. CDR3 nucleotide sequence: TGTGCCAGCAGTTACAGGGGAAAGGGCACCGGGGAGCTGTTTTTT.

DNA of the CDR3: TGTGCCAGCAGCGCTGGAGGATCCAGCCTGGGGGCTTTCTTT. Protein: CASSAGGSSLGAFF. The gene calls are TRBV14 and TRBJ1-1, with D unresolved. V lost 5 bases, J lost 11 bases, and 21 bases lay in between. There are 14 residues in the CDR3. Germline-derived CDR1 and CDR2 are SGHDN and FVKESK.

This clone was detected once. The rearrangement uses TRBV7-8 and TRBJ2-1; 12 bases are shared with TRBD2. CDR1 is SGHVS, CDR2 FQNEAQ, per germline. Trimming removed 0 bases from V and 0 bases from J; junction bases left unmatched: 9. This CDR3 spans 20 amino acids. CDR3 in amino acids: CASSLAGPSGRGSSYNEQFF. The CDR3 DNA is TGTGCCAGCAGCTTAGCGGGCCCTAGCGGGAGGGGCAGCTCCTACAATGAGCAGTTCTTC.

The genes are TRBV6-1 and TRBJ1-2; perhaps TRBD1 as D (6 bases). Trimming pared 6 bases from V and 4 bases from J, leaving 15 bases between. Germline V gene sequence: CDR1 MNHNS, CDR2 SASEGT. CDR3 length: 14 residues. The CDR3 region is CASSLGQTSYGYTF. For the CDR3, the DNA is TGTGCCAGCAGCCTTGGACAGACCTCCTATGGCTACACCTTC.

The table lists this clone with a few counts. The gene calls are TRBV7-9 and TRBJ1-4, with a tentative D call TRBD1 (5 bases). The CDR3 has 15 amino acids. The ends were cut back, 4 bases at V and 3 bases at J, with 12 bases in the middle. CDR1 is SEHNR and CDR2 is FQNEAQ in the germline V gene (reference sequence). This CDR3 is CASSSPTEANEKLFF. CDR3 DNA: TGTGCCAGCAGCTCACCGACAGAGGCTAATGAAAAACTGTTTTTT.